This T cell receptor beta chain is from a study of OX40 agonist ivuxolimab in advanced cancers. Study overall: The study treated patients with ivuxolimab, an agonistic anti-OX40 (CD134) antibody. Whole-study results and caveats: Antigens targeted by the expanded peripheral T cells were not determined.

This clone was observed a single time. The antigen is not known. Blood got drawn at baseline, again on cycle 4 day 1, and then on cycle 7 day 1. The CDR3 loop spans 11 amino acids. Trimming pared 3 bases from V and 6 bases from J, leaving 6 bases between. The germline CDR1 and CDR2 sequences are MNHEY and SMNVEV (reference sequence). Data came from immunoSEQ multiplex PCR; TCRdb stores just in-frame clones and leaves some out. The table has about 25,000 clones, 86% seen once. The sequence was collected from an adult with an advanced solid tumor such as melanoma, head and neck, liver or kidney cancer. The sequenced sample was CD4+ or CD8+ T cells sorted from blood, obtained in a trial of the OX40 agonist ivuxolimab. The chain recombines TRBV27 with TRBJ2-7, with D perhaps being TRBD1 or TRBD2 (5 bases each). The CDR3 DNA reads as TGTGCCAGCAGTTTGAGGGGCGAGCAGTACTTC. It encodes CASSLRGEQYF.